Listed below are T cell receptor beta chains from one sample, sequenced in a study of cytomegalovirus exposure and HLA in healthy donors. Assay: immunoSEQ multiplex PCR; the TCRdb copy retains only in-frame clones and omits some. Here the sample spans 120,000 to 150,000 clones, around two thirds being singletons. The specimen was PBMCs. Receptor source: a male donor in good health and CMV-seronegative. The CDR3 runs from the conserved cysteine through the conserved F or W.

j_call | v_call | cdr3_aa
TRBJ1-2 | TRBV7-9 | CASSLPGGKGYTF
TRBJ1-2 | TRBV28 | CATFGGYGYTF
TRBJ1-2 | TRBV6-5 | CASSLGQPADYGYTF
TRBJ1-2 | TRBV13 | CASSHRDRAPAF
TRBJ1-2 | TRBV2 | CASSELTANYGYTF
TRBJ2-6 | TRBV28 | CASSPDPTSGGVVRVSGANVLTF
TRBJ1-2 | TRBV28 | CASTAPGQLYGYTF
TRBJ2-3 | TRBV5-4 | CASTQRGQGTDTQYF
TRBJ1-2 | TRBV5-6 | CASGGSGFNYGYTF
TRBJ2-7 | TRBV18 | CASSPTGTYEQYF
TRBJ1-6 | TRBV7-9 | CASSFATGIAYNSPLHF
TRBJ1-4 | TRBV7-2 | CASSPANRGEKLFF
TRBJ2-7 | TRBV7-9 | CASSPPVNSYEQYF
TRBJ1-1 | TRBV5-5 | CASSLRGGTEAFF
TRBJ2-7 | TRBV15 | CATSRDRGSYEQYF
- | TRBV9 | CASSSGHFGEQYF
TRBJ2-3 | TRBV25-1 | CASSEWTGNTDTQYF
TRBJ1-6 | TRBV10-3 | CAIRRTGGSPLHF
TRBJ1-2 | TRBV29-1 | CSVEGTDGYTF
TRBJ1-6 | TRBV2 | CASSELGGGSPLHF
TRBJ2-2 | TRBV30 | CAWAQQGVDTGELFF
TRBJ2-1 | TRBV7-6 | CASSHGLAGLNEQFF
TRBJ1-3 | TRBV13 | CASSSPGTYTHSRNTIYF
TRBJ1-1 | TRBV15 | CATSQGGLQNTEAFF
TRBJ1-1 | TRBV5-5 | CASSFSGETEAFF
TRBJ2-1 | TRBV28 | CASSFSGASYNEQFF
TRBJ2-3 | TRBV19 | CASSINRGESTDTQYF
TRBJ2-5 | TRBV10-1 | CASSRGQQETQYF
TRBJ2-2 | TRBV10-3 | CAISEGQGAWAGELFF
TRBJ2-5 | TRBV7-2 | CASSPQAGGGTQYF
TRBJ1-1 | TRBV15 | CATSREGRGTEAFF
TRBJ2-1 | TRBV10-2 | CASSVGAGGPWQFF
TRBJ1-2 | TRBV30 | CAGKIEGGVLVGGYTF
TRBJ2-3 | TRBV6-4 | CASSDGGLAGGASTDTQYF
TRBJ2-7 | TRBV7-8 | CASSSEAWTSGGGFYEQYF
TRBJ2-1 | TRBV11-2 | CASSLAPSPRAGGNNEQFF
TRBJ1-6 | TRBV5-4 | CASSARQGAYSPLHF
TRBJ1-2 | TRBV4-3 | CASSHLTRELGYTF
TRBJ1-1 | TRBV25-1 | CASSAEMGGARTEAFF
TRBJ2-5 | TRBV9 | CASSELAGLQETQYF
TRBJ1-2 | TRBV7-9 | CASSLEVPGDKGYTF
TRBJ2-5 | TRBV5-1 | CASSLSGGADETQYF
TRBJ2-5 | TRBV30 | CAWSPGGETQYF
TRBJ1-6 | TRBV15 | CATSQSDREGSSYNSPLHF
TRBJ2-3 | TRBV5-1 | CASSLDQGAYTDTQYF
TRBJ2-3 | TRBV5-1 | CASHEGTFTDTQYF
TRBJ2-1 | TRBV6-5 | CASSYSGTSGNEQFF
TRBJ2-7 | TRBV2 | CASSGTGVAYEQYF
TRBJ2-2 | TRBV30 | CAWSANWGQHTGELFF
TRBJ2-2 | TRBV5-6 | CASSSSGQGSTGELFF
TRBJ1-2 | TRBV28 | CASSLDRGPNGYTF
TRBJ2-7 | TRBV29-1 | CSVLTSGLLGQYF
TRBJ2-7 | TRBV7-2 | CASKPAREGYEQYF
TRBJ1-5 | TRBV6-1 | CASKDRGIGQPQHF
TRBJ2-1 | TRBV7-2 | CASSPGTSGGARSYNEQFF
TRBJ1-5 | TRBV7-2 | CAGSRGQGVGQPQHF
TRBJ1-6 | TRBV13 | CASSYSTGESILHF
TRBJ2-7 | TRBV19 | CASSIWDRGGEQYF